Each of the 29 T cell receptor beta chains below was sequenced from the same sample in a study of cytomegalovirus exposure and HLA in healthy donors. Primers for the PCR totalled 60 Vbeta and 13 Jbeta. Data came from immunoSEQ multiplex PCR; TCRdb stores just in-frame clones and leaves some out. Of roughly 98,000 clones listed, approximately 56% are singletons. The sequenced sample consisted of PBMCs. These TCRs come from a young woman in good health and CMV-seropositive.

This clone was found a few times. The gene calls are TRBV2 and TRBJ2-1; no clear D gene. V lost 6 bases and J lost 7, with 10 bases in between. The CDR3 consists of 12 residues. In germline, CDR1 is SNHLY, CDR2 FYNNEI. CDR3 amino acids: CASRLVQNEQFF. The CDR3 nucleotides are TGTGCCAGCAGATTAGTACAGAATGAGCAGTTCTTC.

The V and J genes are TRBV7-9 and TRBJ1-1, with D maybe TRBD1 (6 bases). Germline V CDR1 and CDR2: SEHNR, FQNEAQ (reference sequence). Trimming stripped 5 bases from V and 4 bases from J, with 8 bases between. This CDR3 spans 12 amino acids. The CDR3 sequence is CASSRGATEAFF. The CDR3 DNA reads TGTGCCAGCAGCCGGGGGGCCACTGAAGCTTTCTTT. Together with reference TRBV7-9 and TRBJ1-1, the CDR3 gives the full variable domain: DTGVSQNPRHKITKRGQNVTFRCDPISEHNRLYWYRQTLGQGPEFLTYFQNEAQLEKSRLLSDRFSAERPKGSFSTLEIQRTEQGDSAMYLCASSRGATEAFFGQGTRLTVV.

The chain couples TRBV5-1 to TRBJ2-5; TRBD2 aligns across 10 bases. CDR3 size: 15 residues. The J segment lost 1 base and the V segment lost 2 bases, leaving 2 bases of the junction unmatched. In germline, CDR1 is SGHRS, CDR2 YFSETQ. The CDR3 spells CASSLAGGGQETQYF. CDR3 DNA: TGCGCCAGCAGCTTAGCGGGGGGGGGCCAAGAGACCCAGTACTTC.

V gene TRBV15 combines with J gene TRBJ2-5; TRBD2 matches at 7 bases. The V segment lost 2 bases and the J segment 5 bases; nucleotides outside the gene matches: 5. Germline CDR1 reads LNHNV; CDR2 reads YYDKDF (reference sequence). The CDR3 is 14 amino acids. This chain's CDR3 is CATSRLAAGETQYF. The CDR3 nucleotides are TGTGCCACCAGCAGACTAGCGGCGGGGGAGACCCAGTACTTC.

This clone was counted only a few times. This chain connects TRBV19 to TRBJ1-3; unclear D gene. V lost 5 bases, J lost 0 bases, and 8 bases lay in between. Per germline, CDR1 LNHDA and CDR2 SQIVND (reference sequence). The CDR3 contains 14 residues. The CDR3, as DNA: TGTGCCAGTAGTGAAGCGTTCTCTGGAAACACCATATATTTT. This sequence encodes CASSEAFSGNTIYF.

CDR3 nucleotide sequence: TGTGCCAGCAGCATGACAGGGGTAGCCACTGAAGCTTTCTTT. Protein: CASSMTGVATEAFF. The chain couples TRBV6-1 to TRBJ1-1; 8 bases line up with TRBD1. CDR1 and CDR2 from the germline V gene are MNHNS and SASEGT. The CDR3 extends over 14 amino acids. Unmatched junction bases numbered 7, after V lost 6 bases and J lost 4 bases.

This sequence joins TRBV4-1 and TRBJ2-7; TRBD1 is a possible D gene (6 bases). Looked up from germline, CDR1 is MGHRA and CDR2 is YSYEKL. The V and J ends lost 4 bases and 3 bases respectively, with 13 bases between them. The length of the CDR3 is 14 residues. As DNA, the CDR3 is TGCGCCAGCAGCCGCGGTGCAGGGGACTACGAGCAGTACTTC. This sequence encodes CASSRGAGDYEQYF.

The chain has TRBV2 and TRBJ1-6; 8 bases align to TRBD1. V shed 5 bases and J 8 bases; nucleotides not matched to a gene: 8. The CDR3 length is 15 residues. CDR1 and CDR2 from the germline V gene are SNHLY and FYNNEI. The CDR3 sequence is CASSPRQGAHSPLHF. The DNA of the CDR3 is TGTGCCAGCAGTCCACGCCAGGGGGCGCATTCACCCCTCCACTTT.

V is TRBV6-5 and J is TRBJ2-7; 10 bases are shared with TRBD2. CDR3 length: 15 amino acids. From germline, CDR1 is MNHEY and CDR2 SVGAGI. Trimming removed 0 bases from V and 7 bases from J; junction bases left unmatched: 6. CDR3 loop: CASSYSTLAGREQYF. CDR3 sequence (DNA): TGTGCCAGCAGTTACTCCACACTAGCGGGGCGTGAGCAGTACTTC.

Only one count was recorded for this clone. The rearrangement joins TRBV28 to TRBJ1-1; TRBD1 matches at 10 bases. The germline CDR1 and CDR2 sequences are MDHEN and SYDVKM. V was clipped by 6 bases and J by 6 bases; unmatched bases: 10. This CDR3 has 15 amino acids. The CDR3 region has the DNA TGTGCCAGCAGGACAGGGGGCGTCCGACTGTCTGAAGCTTTCTTT. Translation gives CASRTGGVRLSEAFF. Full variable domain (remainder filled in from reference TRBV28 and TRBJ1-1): DVKVTQSSRYLVKRTGEKVFLECVQDMDHENMFWYRQDPGLGLRLIYFSYDVKMKEKGDIPEGYSVSREKKERFSLILESASTNQTSMYLCASRTGGVRLSEAFFGQGTRLTVV.

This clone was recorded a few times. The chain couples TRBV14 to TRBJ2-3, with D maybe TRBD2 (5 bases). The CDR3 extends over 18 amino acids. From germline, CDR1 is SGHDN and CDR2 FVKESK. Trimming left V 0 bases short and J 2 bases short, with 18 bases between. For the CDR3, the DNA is TGTGCCAGCAGCCAAGATTGGGGAGTGGGCACAAACACAGATACGCAGTATTTT. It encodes CASSQDWGVGTNTDTQYF.

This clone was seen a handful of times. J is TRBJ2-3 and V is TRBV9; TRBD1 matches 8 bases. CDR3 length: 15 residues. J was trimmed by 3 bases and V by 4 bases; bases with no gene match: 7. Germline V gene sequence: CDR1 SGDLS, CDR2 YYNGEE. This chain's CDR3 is CASSPGGDSTDTQYF. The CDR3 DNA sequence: TGTGCCAGCAGCCCAGGGGGCGACTCAACAGATACGCAGTATTTT.

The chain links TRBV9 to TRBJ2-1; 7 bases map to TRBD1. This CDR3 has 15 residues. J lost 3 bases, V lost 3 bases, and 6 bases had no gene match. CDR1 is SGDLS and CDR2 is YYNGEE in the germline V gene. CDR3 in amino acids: CASSGRDSFYNEQFF. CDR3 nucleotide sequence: TGTGCCAGCAGCGGCCGGGACAGCTTCTACAATGAGCAGTTCTTC.

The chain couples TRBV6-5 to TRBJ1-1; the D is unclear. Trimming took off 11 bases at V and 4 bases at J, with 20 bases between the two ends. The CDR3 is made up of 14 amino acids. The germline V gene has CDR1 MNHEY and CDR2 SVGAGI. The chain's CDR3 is CAAHARITTTEAFF. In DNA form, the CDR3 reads TGTGCCGCCCATGCGAGGATTACTACCACTGAAGCTTTCTTT.

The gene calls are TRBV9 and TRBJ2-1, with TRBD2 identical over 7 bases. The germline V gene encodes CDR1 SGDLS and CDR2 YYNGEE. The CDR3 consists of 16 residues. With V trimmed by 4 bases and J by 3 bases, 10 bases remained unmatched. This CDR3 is CASSPLAGELYNEQFF. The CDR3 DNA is TGTGCCAGCAGCCCCCTCGCGGGGGAGCTCTACAATGAGCAGTTCTTC.

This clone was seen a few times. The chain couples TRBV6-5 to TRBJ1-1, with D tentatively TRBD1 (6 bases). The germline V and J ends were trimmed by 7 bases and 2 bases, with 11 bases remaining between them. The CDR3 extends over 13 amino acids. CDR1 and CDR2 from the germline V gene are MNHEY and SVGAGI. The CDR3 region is CASTYRENTEAFF. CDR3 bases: TGTGCCAGCACCTACAGGGAAAACACTGAAGCTTTCTTT.

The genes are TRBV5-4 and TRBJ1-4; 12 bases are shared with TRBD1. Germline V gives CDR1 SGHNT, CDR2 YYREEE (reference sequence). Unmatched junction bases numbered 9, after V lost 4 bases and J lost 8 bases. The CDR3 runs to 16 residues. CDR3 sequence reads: CASSPGTGGFGEKLFF. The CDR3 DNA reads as TGTGCCAGCAGCCCCGGGACAGGGGGCTTCGGAGAAAAACTGTTTTTT.

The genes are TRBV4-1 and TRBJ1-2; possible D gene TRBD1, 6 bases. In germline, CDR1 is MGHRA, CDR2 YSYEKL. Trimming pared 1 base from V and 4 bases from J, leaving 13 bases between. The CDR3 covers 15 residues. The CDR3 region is CASSQGTGSFYGYTF. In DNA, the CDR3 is TGCGCCAGCAGCCAAGGTACAGGGAGCTTCTATGGCTACACCTTC.

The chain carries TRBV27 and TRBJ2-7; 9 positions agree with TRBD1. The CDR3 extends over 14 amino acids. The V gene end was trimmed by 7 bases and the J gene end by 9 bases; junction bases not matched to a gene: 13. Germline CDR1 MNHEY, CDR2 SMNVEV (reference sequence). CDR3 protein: CASKTGGAGPRQYF. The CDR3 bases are TGTGCCAGCAAAACAGGGGGCGCAGGACCTCGGCAGTACTTC.

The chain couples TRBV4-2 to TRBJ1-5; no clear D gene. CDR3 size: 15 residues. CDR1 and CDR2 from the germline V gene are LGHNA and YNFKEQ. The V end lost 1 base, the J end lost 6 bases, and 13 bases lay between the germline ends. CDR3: CASSQGSQGGQPQHF. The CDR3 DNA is TGTGCCAGCAGCCAAGGGAGCCAAGGCGGTCAGCCCCAGCATTTT.

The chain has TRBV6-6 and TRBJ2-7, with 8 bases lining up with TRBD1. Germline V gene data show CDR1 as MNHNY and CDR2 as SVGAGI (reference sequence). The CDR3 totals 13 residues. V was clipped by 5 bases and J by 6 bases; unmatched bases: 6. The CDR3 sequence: CASSDDRGGEQYF. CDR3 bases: TGTGCCAGCAGTGACGACAGGGGCGGCGAGCAGTACTTC.

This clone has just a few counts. CDR3 residues: CASSIKTGGGSPLHF. Written as DNA, the CDR3 is TGTGCCAGTAGTATAAAGACAGGGGGTGGTTCACCCCTCCACTTT. The J gene is TRBJ1-6, the V gene TRBV19, with 9 bases fitting TRBD1. The V gene's germline CDR1 is LNHDA and CDR2 SQIVND (reference sequence). The ends lost 2 bases at V and 9 bases at J; junction bases unmatched: 5. This CDR3 has 15 amino acids.

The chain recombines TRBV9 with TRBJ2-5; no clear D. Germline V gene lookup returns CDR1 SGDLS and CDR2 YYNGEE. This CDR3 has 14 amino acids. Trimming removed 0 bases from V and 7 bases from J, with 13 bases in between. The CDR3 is CASSVELESGTQYF. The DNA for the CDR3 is TGTGCCAGCAGCGTAGAGCTTGAGTCCGGGACCCAGTACTTC.

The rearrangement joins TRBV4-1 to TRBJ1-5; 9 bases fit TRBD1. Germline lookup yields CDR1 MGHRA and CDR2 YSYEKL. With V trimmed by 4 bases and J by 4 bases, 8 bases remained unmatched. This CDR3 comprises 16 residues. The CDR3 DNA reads TGCGCCAGCAGCCCGGGGCCCGGACAGGGGAATCAGCCCCAGCATTTT. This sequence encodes CASSPGPGQGNQPQHF.

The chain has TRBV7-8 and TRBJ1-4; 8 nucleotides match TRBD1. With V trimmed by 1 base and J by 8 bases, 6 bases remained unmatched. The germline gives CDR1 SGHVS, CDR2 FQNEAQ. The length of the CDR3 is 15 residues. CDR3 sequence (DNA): TGTGCCAGCAGCTTAGTGGCAGGGGGCCGGGAAAAACTGTTTTTT. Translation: CASSLVAGGREKLFF.

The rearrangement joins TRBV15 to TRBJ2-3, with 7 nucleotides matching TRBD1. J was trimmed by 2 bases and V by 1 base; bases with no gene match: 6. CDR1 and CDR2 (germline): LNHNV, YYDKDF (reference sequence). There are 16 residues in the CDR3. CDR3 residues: CATSRARDSYTDTQYF. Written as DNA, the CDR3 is TGTGCCACCAGCAGAGCCCGGGACAGCTACACAGATACGCAGTATTTT.

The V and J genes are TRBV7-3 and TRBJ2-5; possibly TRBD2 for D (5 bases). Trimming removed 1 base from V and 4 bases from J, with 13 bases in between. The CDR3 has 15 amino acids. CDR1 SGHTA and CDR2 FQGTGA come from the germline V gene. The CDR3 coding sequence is TGTGCCAGCAGCTTAAATAGTAGAGGGTTAGAGACCCAGTACTTC. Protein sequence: CASSLNSRGLETQYF.

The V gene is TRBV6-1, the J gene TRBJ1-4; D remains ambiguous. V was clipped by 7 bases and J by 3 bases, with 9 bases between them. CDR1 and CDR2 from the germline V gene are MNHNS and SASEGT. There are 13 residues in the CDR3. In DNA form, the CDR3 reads TGTGCCAGCATGCGGGCGTCTAATGAAAAACTGTTTTTT. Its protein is CASMRASNEKLFF.

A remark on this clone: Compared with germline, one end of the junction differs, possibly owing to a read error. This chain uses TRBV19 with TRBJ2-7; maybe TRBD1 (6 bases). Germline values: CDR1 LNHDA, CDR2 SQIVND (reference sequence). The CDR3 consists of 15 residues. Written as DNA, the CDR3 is TGTGCCAGTAGTCTAGAACAGGGCCTCTCCTACGAGCAGTACTTC. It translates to CASSLEQGLSYEQYF.